This T cell receptor (beta chain) was captured in a study of blood T cell repertoires in COVID-19. Whole-study context: From the United States, Italy and Spain came samples of acute and convalescent COVID-19.

Original data processing: Amplification from reference gene primers served as the basis for estimated nucleated cell counts. Method: immunoSEQ multiplex PCR; TCRdb's copy keeps in-frame clones and lacks some. V, J and clone size are those of that table, while D and trimming were read from the DNA. The sample holds about 160,000 clones, around 81% seen once. Germline V CDR1 and CDR2: LNHNV, YYDKDF (reference sequence). This CDR3 comprises 13 residues. Germline trimming cut 5 bases from V and 3 bases from J; bases unmatched to any gene: 1. The study recruited people aged 18 to 89 years across around 24 US areas. Two negative PCRs, clearance, or symptom resolution characterized the recovered Cohort 3 donors.

The sequenced material came from PBMCs or T cells enriched from blood (not recorded which). This chain uses TRBV15 with TRBJ1-2; 9 nucleotides match TRBD1. The source is a man aged 35 to 55 who had recovered from COVID-19. CDR3 DNA sequence: TGTGCCACCAGCGGGGACAGGGACTATGGCTACACCTTC. This encodes CATSGDRDYGYTF.